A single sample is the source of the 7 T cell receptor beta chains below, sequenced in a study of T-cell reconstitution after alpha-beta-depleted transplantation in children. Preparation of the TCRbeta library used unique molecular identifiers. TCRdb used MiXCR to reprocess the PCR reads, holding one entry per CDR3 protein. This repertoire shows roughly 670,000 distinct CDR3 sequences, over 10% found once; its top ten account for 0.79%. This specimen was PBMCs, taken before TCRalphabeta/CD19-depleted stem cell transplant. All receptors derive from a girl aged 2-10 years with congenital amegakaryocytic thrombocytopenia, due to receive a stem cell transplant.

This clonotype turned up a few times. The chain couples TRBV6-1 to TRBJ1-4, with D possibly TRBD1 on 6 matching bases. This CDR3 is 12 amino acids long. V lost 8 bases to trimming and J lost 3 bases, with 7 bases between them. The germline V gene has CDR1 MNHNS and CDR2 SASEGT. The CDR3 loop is CASGGPNEKLFF. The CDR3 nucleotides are TGTGCCAGCGGGGGGCCTAATGAAAAACTGTTTTTT.

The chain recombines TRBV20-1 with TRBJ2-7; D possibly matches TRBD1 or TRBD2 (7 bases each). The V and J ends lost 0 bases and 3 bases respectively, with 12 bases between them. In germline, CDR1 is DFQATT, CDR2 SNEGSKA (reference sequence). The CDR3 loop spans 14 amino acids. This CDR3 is CSARDPRGGYEQYF. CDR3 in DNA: TGCAGTGCTAGAGATCCCAGGGGGGGCTACGAGCAGTACTTC.

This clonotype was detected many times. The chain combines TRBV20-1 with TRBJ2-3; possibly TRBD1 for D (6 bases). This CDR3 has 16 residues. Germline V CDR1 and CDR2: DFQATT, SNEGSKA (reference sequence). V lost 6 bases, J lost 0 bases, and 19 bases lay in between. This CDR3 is CSADTGTTPSTDTQYF. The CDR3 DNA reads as TGCAGTGCGGACACCGGGACAACTCCTAGCACAGATACGCAGTATTTT.

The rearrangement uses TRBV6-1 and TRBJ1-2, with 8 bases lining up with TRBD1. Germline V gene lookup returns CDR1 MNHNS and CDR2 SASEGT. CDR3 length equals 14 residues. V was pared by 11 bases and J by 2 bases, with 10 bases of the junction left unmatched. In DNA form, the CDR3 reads TGTGCCGTACAAGGACAGGGCCCGAACTATGGCTACACCTTC. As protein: CAVQGQGPNYGYTF.

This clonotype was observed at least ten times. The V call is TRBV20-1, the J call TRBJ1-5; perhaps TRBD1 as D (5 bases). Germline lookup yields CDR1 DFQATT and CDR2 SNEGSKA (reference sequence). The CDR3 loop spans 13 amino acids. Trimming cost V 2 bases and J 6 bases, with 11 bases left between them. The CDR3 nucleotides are TGCAGTGCTAGAAAGGACGGGGGTCAGCCCCAGCATTTT. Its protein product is CSARKDGGQPQHF.

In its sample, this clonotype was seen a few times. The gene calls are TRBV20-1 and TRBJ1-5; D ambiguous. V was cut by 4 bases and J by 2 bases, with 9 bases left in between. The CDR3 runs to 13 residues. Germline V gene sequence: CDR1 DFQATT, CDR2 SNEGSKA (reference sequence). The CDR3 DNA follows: TGCAGTGCTACGACCCCAGGCAATCAGCCCCAGCATTTT. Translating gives CSATTPGNQPQHF.

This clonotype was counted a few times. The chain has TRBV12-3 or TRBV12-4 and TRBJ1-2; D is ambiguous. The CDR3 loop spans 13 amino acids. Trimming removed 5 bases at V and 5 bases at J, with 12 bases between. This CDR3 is CASSPIIGYGYTF. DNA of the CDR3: TGTGCCAGCAGTCCCATCATCGGGTATGGCTACACCTTC.